These T cell receptor beta chains were read from a single sample in a study of blood T cells in healthy people across ages. Each CDR3 protein is one row after TCRdb ran MiXCR on the 5' RACE reads. Of about 1,800,000 distinct CDR3 sequences listed, 28% were seen once; the top ten hold about 8%. The sequenced material came from blood. These receptors were collected from a woman in her twenties or thirties in good health. The CDR3 runs from the conserved cysteine through the conserved F or W. D genes are given only for firm matches.

j_call d_call v_call cdr3_aa
TRBJ2-3 TRBD1 TRBV28 CASSRLTGGVDTQYF
TRBJ2-1 - TRBV12-3/TRBV12-4 CASSLVVRYNEQFF
TRBJ2-3 - TRBV12-3/TRBV12-4 CASSVDPDRRTQYF
TRBJ2-5 - TRBV7-9 CASSPGPGRETQYF
TRBJ1-4 TRBD1 TRBV4-1 CTSSQFPTGLTEKLFF
TRBJ2-7 - TRBV5-1 CASSPRGNSYEQYF
TRBJ2-3 TRBD2 TRBV7-8 CASSYYSGGGRGFNTQYF
TRBJ2-1 - TRBV29-1 CSVVGVLADEQFF
TRBJ1-5 - TRBV27 CTSSLSSSSNQPQHF
TRBJ1-2 - TRBV29-1 CSGGDADGYTF
TRBJ2-3 TRBD2 TRBV4-1 CASRGSGGGSDTQYF
TRBJ2-5 - TRBV12-3/TRBV12-4 CASSSIGRRFQETQYF
TRBJ2-5 - TRBV7-2 CASSLVLGLSQETQYF
TRBJ2-7 - TRBV7-2 CASSLDVRGEQYF
TRBJ2-5 - TRBV10-3 CAISATGQETQYF
TRBJ2-1 - TRBV5-5 CASSPWTAGNEQFF
TRBJ2-7 TRBD2 TRBV12-3/TRBV12-4 CASSLWTSGYEQYF
TRBJ2-7 - TRBV7-2 CASSPILAGNSGQYF
TRBJ2-7 TRBD1 TRBV11-2 CASSLRATGPYEQYF
- - TRBV7-8 CASSLQSVGPYEQYF
TRBJ2-7 - TRBV6-6 CASSSQGQGTEQYF
TRBJ1-1 - TRBV10-2 CASRDGAEAFF
TRBJ2-5 - TRBV7-3 CASSFPGAAQYF
TRBJ2-1 - TRBV10-3 CAIREGGYEGEQFF
TRBJ1-2 - TRBV9 CASSNWDTLANYGYTF
TRBJ1-5 TRBD1 TRBV12-3/TRBV12-4 CASRQTGGFNQPQHF
TRBJ1-6 - TRBV6-5 CASSYGIGAGGSPLHF
TRBJ1-5 - TRBV20-1 CSARGPPGRPQHF
TRBJ2-3 - TRBV28 CASTATDTQYF
TRBJ1-5 TRBD1 TRBV5-6 CASSWGQAGSQPQHF
TRBJ1-2 - TRBV20-1 CSARDRRSTGLFYGYTF
TRBJ2-1 TRBD2 TRBV2 CASSALAGYNEQFF
TRBJ2-3 - TRBV20-1 CSVRGGRRGRTDMQYF
TRBJ2-1 TRBD1 TRBV6-5 CASSRQGYNGQFF
TRBJ2-1 - TRBV5-1 CASSLGLDEFF
TRBJ2-1 TRBD2 TRBV11-2 CVSSSAGGNGNEQFF
TRBJ2-7 TRBD2 TRBV4-3 CASSQDLLAGNEQYF
TRBJ1-2 - TRBV7-2 CASSPQRPGNYGYTF
TRBJ2-1 - TRBV3-1 CASSQELFGLAKYSEQFF
TRBJ2-4 TRBD2 TRBV30 CAWSASGSQNIQYF
TRBJ1-1 - TRBV10-1 CASSEGGNTEAFF
TRBJ2-3 - TRBV20-1 CSANRFTDTQYF